A single sample is the source of the 13 T cell receptor beta chains below, sequenced in a study of blood T cell repertoires in COVID-19 (dated by TCRdb to the early 2020s). Receptor amplification or capture employed the immunoSEQ multiplex PCR assay. TCRdb mirrors the immuneACCESS table, restricted to in-frame sequences. Some clones are absent from its copies; in checked studies, under half trace to an unresolved V gene, and the reason for the others is unknown. The sample contains approximately 65,000 clones, roughly 88% of them found a single time. The leading ten clones occupy less than 0.55% of the sample. Material: peripheral blood. The receptors originated from a man aged 50 to 60 with COVID-19, enrolled during active disease.

V usage is TRBV24-1 and J usage is TRBJ2-5, with 7 bases matching TRBD1. Looked up from germline, CDR1 is KGHDR and CDR2 is SFDVKD. The trim removed 2 bases at V and 4 bases at J, leaving 0 bases unmatched. The CDR3 has 13 amino acids. The CDR3 spells CATSDYRGETQYF. The CDR3 DNA is TGTGCCACCAGTGATTACAGGGGAGAGACCCAGTACTTC.

The rearrangement joins TRBV28 to TRBJ2-2, with a possible D match to TRBD1 (5 bases). The CDR3 contains 17 residues. Trimming cost V 3 bases and J 9 bases, with 23 bases left between them. Germline-derived CDR1 and CDR2 are MDHEN and SYDVKM. The CDR3 DNA reads as TGTGCCAGCAGTTTGCTGATCACTCCCAGGGAATTGAGGGAGCTGTTTTTT. This translates into CASSLLITPRELRELFF.

This rearrangement joins TRBV4-1 to TRBJ2-7, with 11 bases aligning to TRBD1. J was trimmed by 6 bases and V by 2 bases; bases with no gene match: 6. The germline V gene has CDR1 MGHRA and CDR2 YSYEKL. CDR3 length equals 15 residues. Written as DNA, the CDR3 is TGCGCCAGCAGCCAACGGGACAGGGGGAGGGGCGAGCAGTACTTC. This sequence encodes CASSQRDRGRGEQYF.

The chain is built from TRBV4-3 and TRBJ1-1; 9 bases line up with TRBD1. This CDR3 spans 15 amino acids. V was pared by 1 base and J by 5 bases, with 5 bases of the junction left unmatched. Germline CDR1 and CDR2: LGHNA and YSLEER. The CDR3 region is CASSQGTGVATEAFF. CDR3 bases: TGCGCCAGCAGCCAAGGGACAGGGGTTGCTACTGAAGCTTTCTTT.

The chain's CDR3 is CASSRAGLGPEQYF. The CDR3 nucleotides read TGTGCCAGCAGCCGCGCGGGCCTTGGGCCCGAGCAGTACTTC. The rearrangement joins TRBV6-5 to TRBJ2-7, with D possibly TRBD2 on 5 matching bases. With 6 bases removed from V and 6 bases from J, the gap between germline ends came to 18 bases. Germline CDR1 is MNHEY and CDR2 is SVGAGI. The CDR3 is made up of 14 amino acids.

This chain links TRBV5-1 with TRBJ2-1; 11 bases match TRBD2. The CDR3 loop spans 18 amino acids. Germline V gene lookup returns CDR1 SGHRS and CDR2 YFSETQ. Germline trimming cut 2 bases from V and 5 bases from J; bases unmatched to any gene: 12. CDR3 bases: TGCGCCAGCAGCTTCTTCGCCTCCGGGACTAGCGGAGACAATGAGCAGTTCTTC. Encoded protein: CASSFFASGTSGDNEQFF.

The gene calls are TRBV14 and TRBJ2-7; 7 bases line up with TRBD2. The CDR3 contains 18 residues. The ends lost 0 bases at V and 3 bases at J; junction bases unmatched: 14. Germline values: CDR1 SGHDN, CDR2 FVKESK. For the CDR3, the DNA is TGTGCCAGCAGCCAAGAAGGTAAGGGGCCTAGCGGAAACTACGAGCAGTACTTC. Protein: CASSQEGKGPSGNYEQYF.

V and J are TRBV30 and TRBJ1-1, with 8 positions matching TRBD1. CDR1 and CDR2 from the germline V gene are GTSNPN and SVGIG (reference sequence). The V gene end was trimmed by 8 bases and the J gene end by 3 bases; junction bases not matched to a gene: 8. The CDR3 totals 13 residues. CDR3 coding DNA: TGTGCCGGAACCAGGGGGCAGGACACTGAAGCTTTCTTT. As protein: CAGTRGQDTEAFF. Drawing the rest from reference TRBV30 and TRBJ1-1, the complete variable domain is SQTIHQWPATLVQPVGSPLSLECTVEGTSNPNLYWYRQAAGRGLQLLFYSVGIGQISSEVPQNLSASRPQDRQFILSSKKLLLSDSGFYLCAGTRGQDTEAFFGQGTRLTVV.

This clone has a single count. The gene calls are TRBV6-5 and TRBJ2-3; D is ambiguous. V gave up 8 bases and J gave up 2 bases, with 14 bases separating them. The CDR3 extends over 14 amino acids. CDR1 and CDR2 from the germline V gene are MNHEY and SVGAGI. The CDR3 sequence: CASGGFIDTDTQYF. CDR3 nucleotide sequence: TGTGCCAGCGGCGGTTTTATTGACACAGATACGCAGTATTTT.

This clone has just one count. This rearrangement joins TRBV15 to TRBJ2-3; TRBD2 might be the D (6 bases). The CDR3 extends over 17 amino acids. The V and J ends lost 0 bases and 0 bases respectively, with 13 bases between them. CDR1 is LNHNV and CDR2 is YYDKDF in the germline V gene (reference sequence). This CDR3 is CATSRDKVGTSTDTQYF. CDR3 sequence (DNA): TGTGCCACCAGCAGAGATAAGGTCGGGACTAGCACAGATACGCAGTATTTT.

This sequence joins TRBV4-1 and TRBJ2-7; D unresolved. The germline V gene encodes CDR1 MGHRA and CDR2 YSYEKL. Trimming removed 1 base at V and 2 bases at J, with 9 bases between. This CDR3 has 14 residues. CDR3 nucleotides: TGCGCCAGCAGCCAAGCCGCAGGCCCCTACGAGCAGTACTTC. Amino acid sequence: CASSQAAGPYEQYF.

This clone has just one count. The V and J genes are TRBV28 and TRBJ1-5; perhaps TRBD1 as D (5 bases). Germline loops: CDR1 MDHEN, CDR2 SYDVKM. The CDR3 sequence is 16 residues long. Trimming removed 3 bases from V and 0 bases from J, with 12 bases in between. CDR3 residues: CASSFGRDYSNQPQHF. The CDR3 DNA sequence: TGTGCCAGCAGTTTCGGTCGGGACTATAGCAATCAGCCCCAGCATTTT.

V and J are TRBV28 and TRBJ2-3; 9 positions agree with TRBD1. The CDR3 has 14 residues. Germline V gene sequence: CDR1 MDHEN, CDR2 SYDVKM. Trimming took 8 bases from V and 5 from J; bases not matched to a gene: 8. The CDR3 region is CASGGTGIQDTQYF. For the CDR3, the DNA is TGTGCCAGCGGCGGGACAGGGATACAAGATACGCAGTATTTT.